The 13 T cell receptor beta chains reported below all come from one sample, sequenced in a study of post-analysis software for immune sequencing data (dated by TCRdb to the mid-2010s). Study-level results and caveats: Significantly higher frequencies in patients than in controls were found for about 5 TRBV segments, including TRBV5-6, TRBV5-1 and TRBV20-1.

For these TCRs, the target antigens are not known. The library was prepared using PCR. Sequencing took place on an Illumina HiSeq 2500. Unique molecular identifiers were incorporated into TCR beta cDNA libraries to reduce PCR and sequencing biases. The public sequencing data were trimmed at Q25 with fastp and processed into clonotypes with MiXCR by TCRdb, which kept only in-frame beta chains. CDR3 protein duplicates are merged, each entry listing the most common genes and DNA. The sample yields about 820,000 distinct CDR3 sequences; approximately 50% were counted once. The biggest ten clones account for roughly 4.4% of the sample. Sequencing was carried out using blood. These TCRs come from a girl aged 5 to 17 with multiple sclerosis.

This clonotype occurred a few times. This sequence joins TRBV7-9 and TRBJ1-1; 7 bases are shared with TRBD1. The V and J ends lost 7 bases and 1 base, in that order; junction bases with no gene match: 6. This CDR3 comprises 14 residues. Germline CDR1 SEHNR, CDR2 FQNEAQ (reference sequence). The CDR3 nucleotides are TGTGCCAGCAAGAGGGGGCGACCGAACACTGAAGCTTTCTTT. Translated, it gives CASKRGRPNTEAFF.

This chain joins TRBV7-9 and TRBJ2-5, with 7 bases identical to TRBD2. This CDR3 spans 17 amino acids. CDR1 and CDR2 from the germline V gene are SEHNR and FQNEAQ (reference sequence). After removal of 4 bases from V and 3 bases from J, the junction contained 14 bases not matched to a gene. CDR3 in amino acids: CASSSPEGGALKETQYF. The DNA of the CDR3 is TGTGCCAGCAGCTCTCCTGAGGGAGGGGCGTTAAAAGAGACCCAGTACTTC. Variable domain in full (rest from reference TRBV7-9 and TRBJ2-5): DTGVSQNPRHKITKRGQNVTFRCDPISEHNRLYWYRQTLGQGPEFLTYFQNEAQLEKSRLLSDRFSAERPKGSFSTLEIQRTEQGDSAMYLCASSSPEGGALKETQYFGPGTRLLVL.

This chain joins TRBV5-6 and TRBJ2-3, with D perhaps TRBD1 or TRBD2 (7 bases each). V lost 4 bases, J lost 6 bases, and 18 bases lay in between. The CDR3 is made up of 15 amino acids. The germline V gene has CDR1 SGHDT and CDR2 YYEEEE. The CDR3 DNA is TGTGCCAGCAGCCCCCAGGGGGAGGGCGCCGATACGCAGTATTTT. The encoded protein is CASSPQGEGADTQYF.

The CDR3: CASSFTGTPDYEQYF. CDR3 bases: TGTGCCAGCAGCTTTACCGGGACCCCGGATTACGAGCAGTACTTC. This chain links TRBV7-2 with TRBJ2-7, with D possibly called TRBD1 or TRBD2 (5 bases each). CDR1 is SGHTA, CDR2 FQGNSA, per germline. The ends were cut back, 3 bases at V and 4 bases at J, with 16 bases in the middle. This CDR3 is 15 amino acids long.

J is TRBJ2-7 and V is TRBV12-5; the match to TRBD1 covers 7 bases. CDR1 and CDR2 from the germline V gene are LGHNT and FRNRAP. The CDR3 loop spans 14 amino acids. The V segment lost 4 bases and the J segment 2 bases; nucleotides outside the gene matches: 5. CDR3 loop: CASGSEGTAYEQYF. The CDR3 DNA sequence: TGTGCTAGTGGTTCTGAAGGGACAGCCTACGAGCAGTACTTC.

This clonotype was observed a handful of times. The rearrangement links TRBV12-3 or TRBV12-4 to TRBJ2-1, with D possibly being TRBD1 (6 bases). This CDR3 is 14 amino acids long. Trimming left V 5 bases short and J 3 bases short, with 11 bases between. The CDR3 DNA reads TGTGCCAGCAGTCCATGGACAGTCTACAATGAGCAGTTCTTC. It encodes CASSPWTVYNEQFF.

V and J are TRBV12-3 or TRBV12-4 and TRBJ2-5; tentatively, D is TRBD1 (5 bases). The V end lost 3 bases, the J end lost 7 bases, and 12 bases lay between the germline ends. CDR3 length: 13 amino acids. The CDR3 DNA follows: TGTGCCAGCAGTTTCAAAGGGGCAGGGACCCAGTACTTC. This codes for CASSFKGAGTQYF.

The genes are TRBV6-5 and TRBJ2-1; D remains unclear. Germline loops: CDR1 MNHEY, CDR2 SVGAGI. The CDR3 totals 11 residues. V lost 1 base and J lost 6, with 1 base in between. CDR3 DNA: TGTGCCAGCAGTTACTTCAATGAGCAGTTCTTC. It specifies CASSYFNEQFF.

This CDR3 reads CSVQGPETQYF. The CDR3 nucleotides are TGCAGCGTACAGGGCCCCGAGACCCAGTACTTC. The rearrangement links TRBV29-1 to TRBJ2-5, with TRBD1 as a possible D gene (6 bases). The germline V gene has CDR1 SQVTM and CDR2 ANQGSEA. V was cut by 6 bases and J by 5 bases, with 10 bases left in between. The CDR3 is 11 amino acids.

This clonotype was picked up many times. The J gene is TRBJ2-1, the V gene TRBV20-1, with 8 bases matching TRBD2. Germline CDR1 reads DFQATT; CDR2 reads SNEGSKA (reference sequence). Unmatched junction bases numbered 12, after V lost 6 bases and J lost 8 bases. The CDR3 is 14 residues long. CDR3 sequence reads: CSAPGTREIDEQFF. The CDR3, as DNA: TGCAGTGCACCCGGGACTAGGGAAATCGATGAGCAGTTCTTC.

The rearrangement uses TRBV20-1 and TRBJ2-7; 11 positions match TRBD2. The germline CDR1 and CDR2 sequences are DFQATT and SNEGSKA (reference sequence). The CDR3 loop spans 14 amino acids. V shed 6 bases and J 3 bases; nucleotides not matched to a gene: 7. The CDR3 region is CSATTLAGGYEQYF. The DNA for the CDR3 is TGCAGTGCAACTACTCTAGCGGGAGGCTACGAGCAGTACTTC.

In the case of this clonotype: One junction end disagrees with the germline gene, perhaps due to a read error. The rearrangement links TRBV20-1 to TRBJ2-1; the D gene is possibly TRBD2 (5 bases). The V gene's germline CDR1 is DFQATT and CDR2 SNEGSKA (reference sequence). There are 14 residues in the CDR3. CDR3 in amino acids: CRAGREWRNDEQFF. In DNA form, the CDR3 reads TGCCGTGCTGGTAGGGAGTGGAGAAACGATGAGCAGTTCTTC.

The chain is built from TRBV6-5 and TRBJ2-5; 7 bases fit TRBD1. The germline gives CDR1 MNHEY, CDR2 SVGAGI. This CDR3 comprises 12 residues. Trimming cost V 6 bases and J 9 bases; bases outside gene matches: 7. This chain's CDR3 is CASSRTGGAQYF. In DNA form, the CDR3 reads TGTGCCAGCAGCAGGACAGGTGGGGCCCAGTACTTC.